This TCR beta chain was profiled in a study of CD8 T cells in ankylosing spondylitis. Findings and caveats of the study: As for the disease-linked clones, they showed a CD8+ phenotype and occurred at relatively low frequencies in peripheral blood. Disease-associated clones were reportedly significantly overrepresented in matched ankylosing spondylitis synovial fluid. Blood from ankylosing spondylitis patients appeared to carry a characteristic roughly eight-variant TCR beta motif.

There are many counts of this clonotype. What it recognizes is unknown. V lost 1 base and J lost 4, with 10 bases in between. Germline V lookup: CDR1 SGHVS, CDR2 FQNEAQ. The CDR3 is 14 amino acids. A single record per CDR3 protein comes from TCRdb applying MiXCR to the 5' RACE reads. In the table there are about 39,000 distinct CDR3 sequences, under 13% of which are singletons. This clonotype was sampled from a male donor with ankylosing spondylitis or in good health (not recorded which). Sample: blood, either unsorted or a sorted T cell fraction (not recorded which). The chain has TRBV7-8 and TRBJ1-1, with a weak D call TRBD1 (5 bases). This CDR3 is CASSLVGAGTEAFF. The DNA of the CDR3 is TGTGCCAGCAGCTTAGTAGGGGCTGGCACTGAAGCTTTCTTT.